This TCR beta chain was captured by sequencing in a study of T cells in Graves' hyperthyroidism and ophthalmopathy. Study-wide results and caveats: Ophthalmopathy was identified by the model a median around 6 months ahead of onset. Ophthalmopathy stood apart from stable hyperthyroidism in a 13 V-J model.

Researchers took RNA transcripts and amplified the TCR beta CDR3 regions from them. The HTBI primer set served for first-round RT-PCR of the TCR CDR3. In TCRdb, the multiplex PCR reads were re-called with MiXCR into one record per CDR3 protein. The table lists about 96,000 distinct CDR3 sequences, 51% of them singletons. This clonotype turned up a few times. Its antigen is not identified. The material sequenced was blood. The sequence derives from a woman aged 40 to 50 with Graves' hyperthyroidism.

The DNA of the CDR3 is TGTGCCAGCAGTGGAACCGGGACAGCCTACGAGCAGTACTTC. As protein: CASSGTGTAYEQYF. This chain joins TRBV27 and TRBJ2-7, with TRBD1 identical over 7 bases. Per the germline V gene, CDR1 is MNHEY and CDR2 is SMNVEV (reference sequence). The CDR3 has 14 amino acids. V was pared by 5 bases and J by 2 bases, with 6 bases of the junction left unmatched.